What follows are 29 T cell receptor beta chains derived from one specimen sequenced in a study of T cell clonality in common variable immunodeficiency. The assay was immunoSEQ multiplex PCR, and TCRdb's table has in-frame clones only and misses some. The sample gives about 41,000 clones, none seen only once, and the top ten clones hold approximately 1.3%. Sequenced input: peripheral blood mononuclear cells. The receptors here all came from a person aged 18-70 years in good health.

This clone occurred many times. A junction end diverges from the germline sequence, so it may reflect a read error. The read halts 3 residues ahead of the CDR3 end, with the missing end drawn from the germline J gene. The chain recombines TRBV4-2 with TRBJ2-7; 7 positions agree with TRBD1. Germline assignment: CDR1 LGHNA and CDR2 YNFKEQ. This CDR3 is built from 16 residues. This chain's CDR3 is CASSPAPGTVSYEQYF. The sequenced CDR3 bases are TGCGCCAGCAGCCCCGCCCCCGGGACAGTCTCCTACGAG.

This clone was seen ten or more times. Read data end 3 residues before the CDR3 end; the end is taken from the germline J gene. The chain is built from TRBV20-1 and TRBJ2-7; D might be TRBD2 (7 bases). CDR3 length equals 14 residues. V was pared by 3 bases and J by 3 bases, with 15 bases between. From germline, CDR1 is DFQATT and CDR2 SNEGSKA (reference sequence). CDR3 sequence: CSARPTGRDYEQYF. Partial CDR3 DNA: TGCAGTGCTAGGCCAACAGGGAGGGACTACGAG.

This clone has a count of ten or more. With the read ending 3 residues before the CDR3 end, the germline J gene is used to fill in that end. The chain employs TRBV7-2 and TRBJ1-3; possible D gene TRBD1, 5 bases. CDR1 is SGHTA and CDR2 is FQGNSA in the germline V gene. The CDR3 totals 15 residues. Trimming took off 1 base at V and 0 bases at J, with 7 bases between the two ends. The sequenced CDR3 bases are TGTGCCAGCAGCTTAGGCGGGGGCTCTGGAAACACC. Protein: CASSLGGGSGNT. The entire CDR3 sequence reads CASSLGGGSGNTIYF.

In this sample, this clone turned up many times. The sequence runs out 3 residues before the end of the CDR3; the remainder is reconstructed from the germline J gene. The chain couples TRBV18 to TRBJ1-3; possibly TRBD1 for D (5 bases). Trimming stripped 3 bases from V and 0 bases from J, with 12 bases between. The CDR3 length is 16 residues. Germline V CDR1 and CDR2: KGHSH, LQKENI. Partial CDR3 DNA: TGTGCCAGCTCACCCAGACAGCATATCTCTGGAAACACC. Translated: CASSPRQHISGNT. The whole CDR3 protein is CASSPRQHISGNTIYF.

This clone was detected only a few times. The read ends 3 residues early relative to the CDR3; the germline J gene fills the gap. The chain is built from TRBV11-3 and TRBJ2-1; 9 bases align to TRBD1. Unmatched junction bases numbered 6, after V lost 4 bases and J lost 8 bases. Germline CDR1 is SGHNT and CDR2 is YENEEA. The CDR3 has 14 residues. The CDR3: CASSSGQGKHEQFF. Partial CDR3 DNA: TGTGCCAGCAGCTCGGGACAGGGCAAGCATGAG.

The table lists this clone with many counts. The CDR3 goes on 3 residues after the read ends, and that part is filled in from the germline J gene. The V gene is TRBV4-2, the J gene TRBJ2-7; D is undetermined. Germline V gene sequence: CDR1 LGHNA, CDR2 YNFKEQ. The CDR3 extends over 14 amino acids. Between the trimmed V and J ends, which lost 0 bases and 1 base, there was a span of 7 bases. CDR3 amino acids: CASSQERDSYEQYF. CDR3 bases read: TGTGCCAGCAGCCAAGAGCGAGATTCCTACGAG.

This clone came up many times. Read coverage stops 3 residues before the CDR3 terminus; the germline J gene supplies the remainder. The V gene is TRBV10-3, the J gene TRBJ1-2; 8 bases match TRBD1. Trimming at V came to 4 bases and at J to 4 bases, leaving 2 bases not matched to a gene. CDR1 is ENHRY, CDR2 SYGVKD, per germline. The length of the CDR3 is 13 residues. The CDR3 loop reads CAISVQGGYGYTF. CDR3 bases read: TGTGCCATCAGTGTACAGGGGGGCTATGGC.

This clone was detected ten times or more. The read ends 3 residues early relative to the CDR3; the germline J gene fills the gap. The V call is TRBV20-1, the J call TRBJ1-5, with 8 positions matching TRBD1. This CDR3 is 15 amino acids long. Unmatched junction bases numbered 9, after V lost 2 bases and J lost 6 bases. CDR1 is DFQATT and CDR2 is SNEGSKA in the germline V gene (reference sequence). CDR3 DNA (partial): TGCAGTGCTAGACCAATGACAGGGGATACTCAGCCC. Its protein is CSARPMTGDTQP. The entire CDR3 protein reads CSARPMTGDTQPQHF.

This clone was counted at least ten times. Compared with germline, one end of the junction differs, possibly owing to a read error. Sequencing ends 3 residues short of the CDR3 end; the germline J gene provides the rest. This chain uses TRBV7-7 with TRBJ2-1; 7 bases agree with TRBD2. This CDR3 region has 13 residues. The V gene's germline CDR1 is SSHAT and CDR2 FNYEAQ (reference sequence). Partial CDR3 DNA: TGTGCTAGCAGCCCCTCGGGCGGGAGTGAG. Translating it yields CASSPSGGSE. The whole CDR3 sequence is CASSPSGGSEQFF.

In its sample, this clone was seen many times. The read halts 3 residues ahead of the CDR3 end, with the missing end drawn from the germline J gene. This sequence joins TRBV4-1 and TRBJ1-6; the D is unclear. Germline V gene lookup returns CDR1 MGHRA and CDR2 YSYEKL. The CDR3 consists of 17 residues. V shed 0 bases and J shed 7 bases, with 16 bases lying between them. Incomplete CDR3 DNA: TGCGCCAGCAGCCAAGAAATCGGGTCGCAGTTAAATTCACCC. Translated: CASSQEIGSQLNSP. The whole CDR3 sequence reads CASSQEIGSQLNSPLHF.

Many counts were recorded for this clone. The CDR3 is cut off 3 residues early in the read; its end comes from the germline J gene. The chain links TRBV20-1 to TRBJ1-2; D possibly corresponds to TRBD1 (6 bases). This CDR3 region has 14 residues. The V gene's germline CDR1 is DFQATT and CDR2 SNEGSKA (reference sequence). The CDR3 sequence is CSAKGQRGGRGYTF. The DNA read from the CDR3 is TGCAGTGCTAAAGGACAGAGGGGTGGTAGGGGC.

In this sample, this clone turned up a few times. The CDR3 end is not reached by the read, which stops 3 residues before it; the germline J gene fills it in. The chain uses TRBV19 and TRBJ2-3; 11 nucleotides match TRBD2. Germline CDR1 and CDR2: LNHDA and SQIVND (reference sequence). Trimming at V came to 6 bases and at J to 4 bases, leaving 9 bases not matched to a gene. This CDR3 spans 16 amino acids. The sequenced CDR3 bases are TGTGCCAGTAGACCCCTAGCGGGAGGTCTCGCAGATACG. Amino acid sequence: CASRPLAGGLADT. In full, the CDR3 reads CASRPLAGGLADTQYF.

This clone was found many times. The read halts 3 residues ahead of the CDR3 end, with the missing end drawn from the germline J gene. The genes are TRBV19 and TRBJ1-4; D might be TRBD1 (5 bases). CDR1 and CDR2 (germline): LNHDA, SQIVND (reference sequence). Trimming pared 3 bases from V and 6 bases from J, leaving 8 bases between. There are 13 residues in the CDR3. CDR3 loop: CASSIIRDEKLFF. The CDR3 DNA, read in part, is TGTGCCAGTAGTATCATCAGGGATGAAAAA.

This clone has a count of ten or more. The CDR3 is CASQTGTRGYNEQFF. CDR3 bases read: TGTGCCAGTCAAACCGGGACCAGGGGCTACAATGAG. This chain connects TRBV19 to TRBJ2-1; D possibly corresponds to TRBD1 (6 bases). The sequenced fragment ends 3 residues before the CDR3 boundary, so the rest is inferred from the germline J gene. CDR1 and CDR2 (germline): LNHDA, SQIVND (reference sequence). The CDR3 runs to 15 residues. The V and J ends lost 8 bases and 3 bases respectively, with 17 bases between them.

A note on this clone: The read falls 3 residues short of the CDR3 end, and the missing part is taken from the germline J gene. V usage is TRBV11-2 and J usage is TRBJ2-5, with 8 bases aligning to TRBD1. Per the germline V gene, CDR1 is SGHAT and CDR2 is FQNNGV. After removal of 5 bases from V and 7 bases from J, the junction contained 6 bases not matched to a gene. The CDR3 extends over 13 amino acids. The CDR3 sequence is CASSDRGLGTQYF. Partial CDR3 DNA: TGTGCCAGCAGCGACAGGGGTTTGGGGACC.

This clone was observed many times. The read ends 3 residues shy of where the CDR3 ends; the end is completed using the germline J gene. This chain uses TRBV7-2 with TRBJ1-2; 8 nucleotides line up with TRBD1. Germline V gene sequence: CDR1 SGHTA, CDR2 FQGNSA. The CDR3 contains 14 residues. V trimming: 3 bases; J trimming: 1 base; junction bases outside the gene matches: 1. The CDR3 DNA, read in part, is TGTGCCAGCAGCTTGGGACAGGTTAACTATGGC. Protein product: CASSLGQVNYG. The entire CDR3 protein reads CASSLGQVNYGYTF.

This clone appeared many times. The CDR3 extends 3 residues past the end of the read, so its final part is completed from the germline J gene. The chain couples TRBV19 to TRBJ1-2; tentative D call: TRBD1 (6 bases). This CDR3 is 14 amino acids long. The ends were cut back, 9 bases at V and 3 bases at J, with 17 bases in the middle. From germline, CDR1 is LNHDA and CDR2 SQIVND (reference sequence). The CDR3 bases that were read are TGTGCCAGCCAACCCGGGGGGGCCTACTATGGC. Translating it yields CASQPGGAYYG. The full CDR3 protein reads CASQPGGAYYGYTF.

Ten or more counts support this clone. The same CDR3 also results from other DNA sequences found in this sample. The CDR3 DNA, read in part, is TGTGCCAGCAGCTTAGAGGTTTTCAATTCACCC. Translated, it gives CASSLEVFNSP. The whole CDR3 sequence is CASSLEVFNSPLHF. The rearrangement links TRBV7-8 to TRBJ1-6; D is undetermined. The read comes to an end 3 residues before the CDR3 does, leaving the germline J gene to fill in the end. This CDR3 spans 14 amino acids. The V gene's germline CDR1 is SGHVS and CDR2 FQNEAQ. V was cut by 1 base and J by 7 bases, with 8 bases left in between.

This clone has a count of ten or more. Read sequence stops 3 residues before the CDR3 end, and the germline J gene provides the missing end. V is TRBV19 and J is TRBJ2-2; D is unclear. Germline CDR1 LNHDA, CDR2 SQIVND (reference sequence). V was cut by 7 bases and J by 1 base, with 13 bases left in between. The CDR3 totals 15 residues. The CDR3 loop reads CASTPQAMNTGELFF. CDR3 bases read: TGTGCCAGTACGCCCCAGGCGATGAACACCGGGGAG. Supplemented by reference TRBV19 and TRBJ2-2, the full variable domain reads DGGITQSPKYLFRKEGQNVTLSCEQNLNHDAMYWYRQDPGQGLRLIYYSQIVNDFQKGDIAEGYSVSREKKESFPLTVTSAQKNPTAFYLCASTPQAMNTGELFFGEGSRLTVL.

This clone was recorded many times. The read terminates 3 residues before the CDR3 end, so the remaining end is supplied by the germline J gene. The V call is TRBV20-1, the J call TRBJ2-7; D is perhaps TRBD1 (6 bases). Germline lookup yields CDR1 DFQATT and CDR2 SNEGSKA (reference sequence). Trimming cost V 3 bases and J 4 bases, with 13 bases left between them. The CDR3 covers 13 residues. The CDR3: CSARRDTFYEQYF. The sequenced CDR3 bases are TGCAGTGCTAGGAGGGACACCTTTTACGAG.

This clone was counted many times. The read finishes 3 residues shy of the CDR3 end, and the germline J gene is used to complete it. The chain couples TRBV11-3 to TRBJ2-1; D possibly corresponds to TRBD1 (5 bases). Deletions cut 5 bases from V and 4 bases from J, with 9 bases between. The CDR3 contains 13 residues. CDR1 and CDR2 (germline): SGHNT, YENEEA. CDR3 residues: CASSPQGYNEQFF. The covered CDR3 bases are TGTGCCAGCAGCCCCCAGGGTTACAATGAG.

This clone was counted many times. The observed sequence ends 3 residues before the CDR3 terminus, with the missing tail filled in from the germline J gene. The V gene is TRBV6-2 or TRBV6-3, the J gene TRBJ2-7; weak D call: TRBD1 (5 bases). The V and J ends lost 0 bases and 1 base respectively, with 7 bases between them. CDR1 is MNHEY, CDR2 SVGEGT, per germline. The CDR3 has 14 amino acids. The DNA read from the CDR3 is TGTGCCAGCAGTTACTCGGGGCTATCCTACGAG. It encodes CASSYSGLSYE. The whole CDR3 protein reads CASSYSGLSYEQYF.

This clone was counted many times. The CDR3 end lies 3 residues beyond the end of the read and is filled in from the germline J gene. The chain recombines TRBV20-1 with TRBJ1-6, with D possibly being TRBD1 (5 bases). The V gene's germline CDR1 is DFQATT and CDR2 SNEGSKA (reference sequence). Deletions cut 3 bases from V and 5 bases from J, with 17 bases between. CDR3 length: 16 amino acids. CDR3 residues: CSARGQDPSDNSPLHF. CDR3 bases read: TGCAGTGCTAGGGGGCAGGACCCTTCTGATAATTCACCC.

At least ten counts were recorded for this clone. The read is 3 residues too short to cover the CDR3 end, so that end is filled in from the germline J gene. V and J are TRBV7-6 and TRBJ2-7; 8 bases are shared with TRBD1. This CDR3 has 14 residues. Per germline, CDR1 SGHVS and CDR2 FNYEAQ. V gave up 1 base and J gave up 4 bases; unmatched junction bases: 3. The CDR3 protein is CASSLGGTGYEQYF. The covered CDR3 bases are TGTGCCAGCAGCTTAGGGGGGACAGGATACGAG. The full variable domain, its missing parts supplied by reference TRBV7-6 and TRBJ2-7, is GAGVSQSPRYKVTKRGQDVALRCDPISGHVSLYWYRQALGQGPEFLTYFNYEAQQDKSGLPNDRFSAERPEGSISTLTIQRTEQRDSAMYRCASSLGGTGYEQYFGPGTRLTVT.

This clone was counted ten times or more. The CDR3 end falls 3 residues outside the read, so it is completed with the germline J gene. J is TRBJ2-1 and V is TRBV11-2, with 7 bases matching TRBD2. The V segment lost 8 bases and the J segment 4 bases; nucleotides outside the gene matches: 5. The CDR3 contains 13 residues. CDR1 is SGHAT, CDR2 FQNNGV, per germline. The CDR3 loop is CASQRELYNEQFF. The part of the CDR3 DNA that was read is TGTGCCAGCCAGCGGGAACTTTACAATGAG.

This clone was found many times. The read finishes 3 residues shy of the CDR3 end, and the germline J gene is used to complete it. V gene TRBV20-1 combines with J gene TRBJ2-7; 9 nucleotides align to TRBD2. V lost 3 bases, J lost 2 bases, and 11 bases stayed unmatched. In germline, CDR1 is DFQATT, CDR2 SNEGSKA (reference sequence). The CDR3 sequence is 16 residues long. CDR3 DNA (partial): TGCAGTGCTAGGGTATTAGGACTAGCGAGGCCCTACGAG. Translated: CSARVLGLARPYE. The whole CDR3 sequence reads CSARVLGLARPYEQYF.

The sample holds many counts of this clone. The read stops 3 residues short of the end of the CDR3; the missing end is completed from the germline J gene. The rearrangement uses TRBV19 and TRBJ1-2; no definite D call. V was trimmed by 5 bases and J by 1 base, leaving 11 bases between them. Looked up from germline, CDR1 is LNHDA and CDR2 is SQIVND (reference sequence). This CDR3 spans 14 amino acids. CDR3 DNA (partial): TGTGCCAGTAGTCTCTACAGCTTTAACTATGGC. Protein: CASSLYSFNYG. The whole CDR3 is CASSLYSFNYGYTF.

This clone was counted ten times or more. The read ends 3 residues early relative to the CDR3; the germline J gene fills the gap. The chain recombines TRBV29-1 with TRBJ2-2; D might be TRBD2 (5 bases). The germline V gene encodes CDR1 SQVTM and CDR2 ANQGSEA. Trimming took off 7 bases at V and 6 bases at J, with 21 bases between the two ends. The CDR3 extends over 15 amino acids. The CDR3 DNA, read in part, is TGCAGCGCCGGACTGGTCGTCGGATCTCCCGGGGAG. As protein: CSAGLVVGSPGE. The whole CDR3 sequence is CSAGLVVGSPGELFF.

This clone occurred a few times. The read ends 3 residues shy of where the CDR3 ends; the end is completed using the germline J gene. V gene TRBV2 combines with J gene TRBJ1-5; TRBD1 aligns across 8 bases. CDR1 SNHLY and CDR2 FYNNEI come from the germline V gene. CDR3 size: 15 residues. The trim removed 5 bases at V and 1 base at J, leaving 4 bases unmatched. CDR3 DNA, as far as it was read: TGTGCCAGCAGTCAACAGGGGGGAAGCAATCAGCCC. This translates into CASSQQGGSNQP. The full CDR3 reads CASSQQGGSNQPQHF.